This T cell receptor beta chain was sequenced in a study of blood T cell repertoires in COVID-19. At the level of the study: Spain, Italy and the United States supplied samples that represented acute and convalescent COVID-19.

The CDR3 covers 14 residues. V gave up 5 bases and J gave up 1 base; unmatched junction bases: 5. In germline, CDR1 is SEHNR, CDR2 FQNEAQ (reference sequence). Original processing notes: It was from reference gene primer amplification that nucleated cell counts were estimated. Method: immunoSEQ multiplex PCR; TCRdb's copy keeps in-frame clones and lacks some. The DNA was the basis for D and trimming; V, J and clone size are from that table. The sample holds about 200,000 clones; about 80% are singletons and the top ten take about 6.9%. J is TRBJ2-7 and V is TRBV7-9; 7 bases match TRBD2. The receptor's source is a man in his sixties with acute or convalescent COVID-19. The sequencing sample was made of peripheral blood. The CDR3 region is CASSKRTRSYEQYF. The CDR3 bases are TGTGCCAGCAGCAAAAGGACTAGGTCCTACGAGCAGTACTTC.